This TCR beta chain originates from a study of shared clonotypes between healthy human individuals. Whole-study context: There were three CD4 naive, three CD4 memory, two CD8 naive and one CD8 memory plates per donor. Whole-study results and caveats: Relative to clonotypes present in all four donors, those not shared had lower generation probabilities.

The naive CD8 fraction comprised CD45RO-negative cells positively selected for CCR7 and excluded terminally differentiated effector memory CD45RA+ cells. V dropped 0 bases and J dropped 2 bases, with 8 bases sitting between them. CDR3 length equals 15 residues. Germline CDR1 reads MGHRA; CDR2 reads YSYEKL. On this clone itself: Its antigen is still unknown. Other DNA sequences in the same sample also yield this CDR3.

Genomic DNA (from each subset) was split evenly across several immunoSEQ plates. This table comes from immunoSEQ multiplex PCR, and its TCRdb copy is limited to in-frame clones, with some not included. The table has some 2.1 million clones, 93% seen once. V and J are TRBV4-1 and TRBJ1-3; the D is unclear. The sequenced sample was naive CD8+ T cells from PBMCs. The clonotype originates from a man aged 18-30 years in good health. Some clones in this sample may be carry-over from other donors' samples. CDR3 DNA: TGCGCCAGCAGCCAAGATCTGACGGCTGGAAACACCATATATTTT. Residues: CASSQDLTAGNTIYF.